The T cell receptor beta chain described here comes from a study of T cells in Graves' hyperthyroidism and ophthalmopathy. The CDR3 covers 12 residues. V lost 4 bases and J 8 bases, leaving 11 bases between the germline ends. The germline V gene encodes CDR1 SGHNT and CDR2 YENEEA. Points on this clonotype: This clone may be a read error of a much larger clone one base away. This CDR3 fails to terminate in the conserved phenylalanine or tryptophan, so it likely reflects a read error.

It was RNA transcripts that yielded the amplified TCR beta CDR3 regions. HTBI primers were employed in a first-round RT-PCR of the TCR CDR3. One entry per CDR3 protein, called by TCRdb with MiXCR from the multiplex PCR reads. The sample records 450,000 to 700,000 distinct CDR3 sequences, 40% to 55% being singletons. The chain carries TRBV11-3 and TRBJ1-1; D not resolved. This clonotype originated in an adult woman with Graves' disease, either hyperthyroidism or ophthalmopathy (not recorded which). The specimen sequenced was peripheral blood or thyroid tissue (not recorded which). CDR3 nucleotide sequence: TGTGCCAGCAGCTCCCGCGGTGGGGAAGCTTTCCTT. Translation: CASSSRGGEAFL.